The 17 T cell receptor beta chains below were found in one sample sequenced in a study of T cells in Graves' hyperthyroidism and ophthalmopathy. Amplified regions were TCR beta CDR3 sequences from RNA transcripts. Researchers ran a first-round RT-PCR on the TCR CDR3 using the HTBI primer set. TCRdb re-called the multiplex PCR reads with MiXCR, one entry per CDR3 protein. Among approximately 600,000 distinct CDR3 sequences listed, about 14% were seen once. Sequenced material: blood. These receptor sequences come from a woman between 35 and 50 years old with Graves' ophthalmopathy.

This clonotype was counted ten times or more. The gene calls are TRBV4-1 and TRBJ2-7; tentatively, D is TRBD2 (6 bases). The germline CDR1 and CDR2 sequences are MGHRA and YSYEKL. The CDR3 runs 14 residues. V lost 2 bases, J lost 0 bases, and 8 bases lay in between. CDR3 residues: CASSQLANSYEQYF. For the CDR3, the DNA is TGCGCCAGCAGCCAACTAGCGAACTCCTACGAGCAGTACTTC.

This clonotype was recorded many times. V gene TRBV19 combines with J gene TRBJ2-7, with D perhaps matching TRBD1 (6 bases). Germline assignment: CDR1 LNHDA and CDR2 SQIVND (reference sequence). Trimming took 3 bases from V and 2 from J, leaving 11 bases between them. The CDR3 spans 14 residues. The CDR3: CASSIRDKPYEQYF. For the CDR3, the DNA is TGTGCCAGTAGTATTCGGGACAAGCCCTACGAGCAGTACTTC.

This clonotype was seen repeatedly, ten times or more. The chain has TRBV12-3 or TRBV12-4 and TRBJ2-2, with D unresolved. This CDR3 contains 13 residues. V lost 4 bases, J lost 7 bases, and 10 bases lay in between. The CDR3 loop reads CASSSPLGGELFF. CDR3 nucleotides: TGTGCCAGCAGTTCCCCCCTCGGCGGGGAGCTGTTTTTT.

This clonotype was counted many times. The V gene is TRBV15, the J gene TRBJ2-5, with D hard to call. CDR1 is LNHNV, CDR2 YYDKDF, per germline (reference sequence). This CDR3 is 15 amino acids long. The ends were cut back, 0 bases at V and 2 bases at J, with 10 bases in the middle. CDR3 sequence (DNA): TGTGCCACCAGCAGAGATCTCCAGAGACAAGAGACCCAGTACTTC. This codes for CATSRDLQRQETQYF.

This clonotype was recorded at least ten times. Written as DNA, the CDR3 is TGTGCCAGCAGTTATACAGGGGGAGAATATGGCTACACCTTC. This sequence encodes CASSYTGGEYGYTF. The rearrangement links TRBV6-5 to TRBJ1-2, with TRBD1 matching 8 bases. The CDR3 has 14 residues. Trimming took 3 bases from V and 5 from J; bases not matched to a gene: 5. Germline V gives CDR1 MNHEY, CDR2 SVGAGI.

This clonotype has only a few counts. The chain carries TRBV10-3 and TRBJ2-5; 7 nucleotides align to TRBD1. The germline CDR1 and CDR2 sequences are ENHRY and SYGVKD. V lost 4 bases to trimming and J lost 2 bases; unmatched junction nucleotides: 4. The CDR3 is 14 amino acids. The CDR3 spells CAISGQGKQETQYF. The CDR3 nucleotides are TGTGCCATCAGTGGACAGGGAAAACAAGAGACCCAGTACTTC.

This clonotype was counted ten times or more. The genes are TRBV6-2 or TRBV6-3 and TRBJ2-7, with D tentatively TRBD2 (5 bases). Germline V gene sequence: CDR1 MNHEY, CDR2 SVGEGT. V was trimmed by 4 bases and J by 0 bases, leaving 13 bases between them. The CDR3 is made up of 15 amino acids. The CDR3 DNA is TGTGCCAGCAGTTTGCGGGCGGTAAGCTCCTACGAGCAGTACTTC. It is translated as CASSLRAVSSYEQYF.

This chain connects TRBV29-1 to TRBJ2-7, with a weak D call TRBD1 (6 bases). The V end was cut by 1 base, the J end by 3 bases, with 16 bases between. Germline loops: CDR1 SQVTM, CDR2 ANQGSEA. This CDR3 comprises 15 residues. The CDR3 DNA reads TGCAGCGTTGAAGGAGGGCGACAGGATCACTACGAGCAGTACTTC. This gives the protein CSVEGGRQDHYEQYF.

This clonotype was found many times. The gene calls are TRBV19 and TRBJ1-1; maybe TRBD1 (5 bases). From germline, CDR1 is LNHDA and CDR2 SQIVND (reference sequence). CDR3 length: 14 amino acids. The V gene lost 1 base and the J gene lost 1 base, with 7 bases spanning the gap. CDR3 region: CASSIAGQNTEAFF. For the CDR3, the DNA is TGTGCCAGTAGTATAGCAGGACAGAACACTGAAGCTTTCTTT.

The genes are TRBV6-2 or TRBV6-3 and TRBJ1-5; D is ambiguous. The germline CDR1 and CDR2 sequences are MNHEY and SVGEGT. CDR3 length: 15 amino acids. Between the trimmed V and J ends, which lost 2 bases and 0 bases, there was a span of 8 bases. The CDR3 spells CASSYASHSNQPQHF. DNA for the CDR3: TGTGCCAGCAGTTACGCCAGTCATAGCAATCAGCCCCAGCATTTT.

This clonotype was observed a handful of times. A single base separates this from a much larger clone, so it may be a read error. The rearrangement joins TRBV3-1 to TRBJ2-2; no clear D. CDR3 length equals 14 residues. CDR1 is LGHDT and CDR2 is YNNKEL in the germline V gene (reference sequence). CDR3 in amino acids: CVSSPPGFSGELFF. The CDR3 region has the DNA TGTGTCAGCAGCCCTCCCGGATTCTCCGGGGAGCTGTTTTTT.

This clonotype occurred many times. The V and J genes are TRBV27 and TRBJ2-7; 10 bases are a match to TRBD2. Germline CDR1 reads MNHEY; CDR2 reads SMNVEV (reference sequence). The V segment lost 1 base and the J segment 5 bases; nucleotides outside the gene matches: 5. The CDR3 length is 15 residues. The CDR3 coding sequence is TGTGCCAGCAGTTTATTTGGACTAGCGGCAGACGAGCAGTACTTC. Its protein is CASSLFGLAADEQYF.

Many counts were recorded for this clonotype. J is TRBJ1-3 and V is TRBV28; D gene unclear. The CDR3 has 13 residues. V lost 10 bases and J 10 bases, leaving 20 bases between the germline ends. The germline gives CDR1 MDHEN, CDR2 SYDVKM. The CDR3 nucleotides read TGTGCCACCTGGCCAAGTTTCCCCGATACCATATATTTT. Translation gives CATWPSFPDTIYF.

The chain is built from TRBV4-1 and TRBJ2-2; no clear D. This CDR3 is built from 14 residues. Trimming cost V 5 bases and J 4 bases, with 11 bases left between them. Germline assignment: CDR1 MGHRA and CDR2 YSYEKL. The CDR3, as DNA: TGCGCCAGCAGCTGGACCGCTCTCACCGGGGAGCTGTTTTTT. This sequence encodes CASSWTALTGELFF.

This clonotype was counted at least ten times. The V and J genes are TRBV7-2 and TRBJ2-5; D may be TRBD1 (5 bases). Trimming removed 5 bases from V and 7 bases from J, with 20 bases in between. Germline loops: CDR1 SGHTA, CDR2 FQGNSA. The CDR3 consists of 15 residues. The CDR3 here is CASSPGRDLKGTQYF. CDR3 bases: TGTGCCAGCAGCCCAGGGCGCGACTTAAAAGGGACCCAGTACTTC.

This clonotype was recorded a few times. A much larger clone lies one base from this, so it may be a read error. The CDR3, as DNA: TGTGCCGGCAGCTTAACGGGAGGGCTCGGCGGGGAGCTGTTTTTT. This encodes CAGSLTGGLGGELFF. The chain has TRBV11-2 and TRBJ2-2; TRBD2 aligns across 8 bases. CDR1 is SGHAT, CDR2 FQNNGV, per germline. This CDR3 comprises 15 residues.

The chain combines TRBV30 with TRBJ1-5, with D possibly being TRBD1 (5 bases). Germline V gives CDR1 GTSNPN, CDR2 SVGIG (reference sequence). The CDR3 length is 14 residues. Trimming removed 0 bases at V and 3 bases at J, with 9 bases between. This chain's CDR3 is CAWSVGRLNQPQHF. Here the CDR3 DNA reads TGTGCCTGGAGTGTGGGGCGTCTCAATCAGCCCCAGCATTTT.